These 15 T cell receptor beta chains share one sample of origin, sequenced in a study of T-cell memory formation after mild COVID-19. TCRdb re-analysed the 5' RACE reads in MiXCR, keeping a single row per CDR3 protein. There are 300,000 to 350,000 distinct CDR3 sequences in the sample; approximately 19% occur only once, and around 21% lies in the top ten. Sequencing was performed on PBMCs or a T cell subset sorted from them (not recorded which). These TCRs come from a man aged 18 to 35 who had mild COVID-19 (a few samples of this study predate the infection). Cell type and time point are not known.

On this clonotype itself: Since a much larger clone is just one base distant, this may be a read error. The chain recombines TRBV4-3 with TRBJ2-6; D not resolved. V was shortened by 1 base and J by 0 bases, with 13 bases between the two germline ends. The CDR3 is 18 amino acids. Looked up from germline, CDR1 is LGHNA and CDR2 is YSLEER. The CDR3 loop reads CASSQARAFGSGANVLTF. In nucleotides, the CDR3 is TGCGCCAGCAGCCAAGCTCGTGCATTCGGCTCTGGGGCCAACGTCCTGACTTTC.

Many counts were recorded for this clonotype. The V gene is TRBV7-2, the J gene TRBJ2-3, with D perhaps being TRBD1 or TRBD2 (5 bases each). This CDR3 is built from 14 residues. Germline assignment: CDR1 SGHTA and CDR2 FQGNSA. V dropped 2 bases and J dropped 0 bases, with 6 bases sitting between them. Here the CDR3 reads CASSLRGSTDTQYF. The CDR3, as DNA: TGTGCCAGCAGCTTACGGGGCAGCACAGATACGCAGTATTTT.

This chain joins TRBV20-1 and TRBJ2-1, with D tentatively TRBD2 (5 bases). Germline assignment: CDR1 DFQATT and CDR2 SNEGSKA (reference sequence). Trimming removed 3 bases from V and 0 bases from J, with 9 bases in between. The CDR3 covers 14 residues. CDR3 amino acids: CSARLGGSYNEQFF. The CDR3 DNA is TGCAGTGCTAGGCTCGGAGGCTCCTACAATGAGCAGTTCTTC.

The chain uses TRBV11-2 and TRBJ2-3; a possible D gene is TRBD1 (5 bases). Trimming left V 6 bases short and J 0 bases short, with 19 bases between. The CDR3 is made up of 17 amino acids. Germline V gene sequence: CDR1 SGHAT, CDR2 FQNNGV. The CDR3 DNA reads as TGTGCCAGCAGTCGTGGGAATACAGGTCCCAGCACAGATACGCAGTATTTT. It encodes CASSRGNTGPSTDTQYF.

CDR3 sequence reads: CAISLRQLGETQYF. DNA for the CDR3: TGTGCCATCAGTTTACGACAGTTAGGAGAGACCCAGTACTTC. J is TRBJ2-5 and V is TRBV10-3; D is possibly TRBD1 (5 bases). The germline V gene encodes CDR1 ENHRY and CDR2 SYGVKD. The length of the CDR3 is 14 residues. The ends were cut back, 5 bases at V and 4 bases at J, with 14 bases in the middle.

The CDR3 here is CASSAAYEQYV. CDR3 nucleotides: TGTGCCAGCAGTGCCGCCTACGAGCAGTACGTC. V is TRBV27 and J is TRBJ2-7; D is undetermined. Germline V gene data show CDR1 as MNHEY and CDR2 as SMNVEV (reference sequence). Trimming took 5 bases from V and 2 from J, leaving 4 bases between them. This CDR3 is 11 amino acids long.

This chain connects TRBV29-1 to TRBJ1-3, with D uncertain. The CDR3 totals 13 residues. V dropped 5 bases and J dropped 3 bases, with 11 bases sitting between them. Germline V CDR1 and CDR2: SQVTM, ANQGSEA. This CDR3 reads CSVRELIGNTIYF. For the CDR3, the DNA is TGCAGCGTTCGAGAACTCATTGGAAACACCATATATTTT.

This clonotype has only a few counts. CDR3 bases: TGTGCCAGCAGTGAAGGTTTCGGCGGCAGCTCCTACAATGAGCAGTTCTTC. Amino acids: CASSEGFGGSSYNEQFF. The rearrangement uses TRBV6-1 and TRBJ2-1; the D is unclear. The CDR3 covers 17 residues. Trimming shortened V by 1 base and J by 0 bases, and 13 bases separated the two germline ends. Germline loops: CDR1 MNHNS, CDR2 SASEGT.

The CDR3: CASSFAGGTNEQFF. CDR3 in DNA: TGTGCCAGCAGCTTTGCGGGGGGCACCAATGAGCAGTTCTTC. The V call is TRBV7-9, the J call TRBJ2-1; 8 bases line up with TRBD2. This CDR3 region has 14 residues. CDR1 and CDR2 (germline): SEHNR, FQNEAQ (reference sequence). The V and J ends lost 3 bases and 6 bases, in that order; junction bases with no gene match: 4.

The chain uses TRBV7-2 and TRBJ2-3; 8 bases agree with TRBD2. Germline V CDR1 and CDR2: SGHTA, FQGNSA. The CDR3 has 15 amino acids. V lost 2 bases, J lost 2 bases, and 3 bases stayed unmatched. Here the CDR3 reads CASSLLGGDTDTQYF. CDR3 DNA sequence: TGTGCCAGCAGCTTACTCGGGGGGGACACAGATACGCAGTATTTT.

This clonotype was seen more than once but under ten times. The chain couples TRBV27 to TRBJ2-3; TRBD2 aligns across 12 bases. The length of the CDR3 is 18 residues. Germline assignment: CDR1 MNHEY and CDR2 SMNVEV (reference sequence). V was pared by 6 bases and J by 2 bases, with 12 bases of the junction left unmatched. In nucleotides, the CDR3 is TGTGCCAGCAGCCGCCTAGCGGGGGGGCCCCCCTCCACAGATACGCAGTATTTT. It specifies CASSRLAGGPPSTDTQYF.

The table lists this clonotype with a few counts. The V call is TRBV7-8, the J call TRBJ2-2; TRBD2 might be the D (5 bases). V was cut by 5 bases and J by 4 bases, with 17 bases left in between. The CDR3 is 16 residues long. Germline CDR1 is SGHVS and CDR2 is FQNEAQ. Here the CDR3 reads CASSPSDGESTGELFF. CDR3 in DNA: TGTGCCAGCAGCCCTAGTGACGGGGAGAGCACCGGGGAGCTGTTTTTT. Combining the CDR3 with reference TRBV7-8 and TRBJ2-2 gives the whole variable domain GAGVSQSPRYKVAKRGQDVALRCDPISGHVSLFWYQQALGQGPEFLTYFQNEAQLDKSGLPSDRFFAERPEGSVSTLKIQRTQQEDSAVYLCASSPSDGESTGELFFGEGSRLTVL.

V is TRBV14 and J is TRBJ2-4; D is ambiguous. Germline lookup yields CDR1 SGHDN and CDR2 FVKESK. Trimming left V 4 bases short and J 1 base short, with 14 bases between. The CDR3 sequence is 16 residues long. The CDR3 DNA follows: TGTGCCAGCAGCCTTCGTCGTGAGGTCGCCAAAAACATTCAGTACTTC. Protein: CASSLRREVAKNIQYF.

A few counts support this clonotype. The chain links TRBV5-4 to TRBJ2-7, with D hard to call. Germline CDR1 reads SGHNT; CDR2 reads YYREEE (reference sequence). This CDR3 region has 14 residues. With 0 bases removed from V and 5 bases from J, the gap between germline ends came to 12 bases. CDR3: CASSLEAGSDEQYF. DNA for the CDR3: TGTGCCAGCAGCTTGGAGGCAGGATCAGACGAGCAGTACTTC.

The gene calls are TRBV7-9 and TRBJ1-1; possibly TRBD1 for D (6 bases). The CDR3 consists of 14 residues. V was shortened by 5 bases and J by 5 bases, with 15 bases between the two germline ends. The germline gives CDR1 SEHNR, CDR2 FQNEAQ (reference sequence). The CDR3 bases are TGTGCCAGCAGCGCCCCAAGGGGGAGGACTGAAGCTTTCTTT. Amino acids: CASSAPRGRTEAFF.